The T cell receptor beta chain described here comes from a study of cytomegalovirus exposure and HLA in healthy donors. With 60 Vbeta and 13 Jbeta primers, the PCR was carried out. TCRdb's table, derived via immunoSEQ multiplex PCR, lists solely in-frame clones and lacks some. The sample records some 250,000 clones, about 80% being singletons. CDR1 and CDR2 (germline): ENHRY, SYGVKD. Trimming took off 6 bases at V and 8 bases at J, with 16 bases between the two ends. The CDR3 length is 13 residues. Sequenced sample: PBMCs. The chain is built from TRBV10-3 and TRBJ1-2; no clear D. This clonotype was obtained from a woman aged 40 to 50 in good health and CMV-seropositive. The CDR3 region has the DNA TGTGCCATCAGCCCGGCCGGGCCGGGGGGCTACACCTTC. It translates to CAISPAGPGGYTF.